Below are 25 T cell receptor beta chains sequenced from a single sample in a study of blood T cell repertoires in COVID-19. Produced via immunoSEQ multiplex PCR; TCRdb's table is partial and in-frame only. The table shows around 270,000 clones, with approximately 88% occurring only once. What was sequenced was PBMCs or T cells enriched from blood (not recorded which). These TCRs come from a woman between 40 and 50 years old who had been exposed to COVID-19.

The rearrangement uses TRBV7-9 and TRBJ2-1; possible D gene TRBD1, 6 bases. V was cut by 2 bases and J by 2 bases, with 10 bases left in between. This CDR3 has 15 amino acids. The germline V gene has CDR1 SEHNR and CDR2 FQNEAQ (reference sequence). The CDR3 coding sequence is TGTGCCAGCAGCTTAAGGGGGAAACCCTACAATGAGCAGTTCTTC. It specifies CASSLRGKPYNEQFF.

This clone was seen only a few times. This chain connects TRBV7-2 to TRBJ2-7, with 8 bases identical to TRBD1. The V and J ends lost 5 bases and 2 bases, in that order; junction bases with no gene match: 8. Germline CDR1 and CDR2: SGHTA and FQGNSA. This CDR3 contains 15 residues. The CDR3 sequence: CASSPTGTGTYEQYF. The DNA for the CDR3 is TGTGCCAGCAGCCCTACCGGGACAGGTACCTACGAGCAGTACTTC.

The chain has TRBV5-1 and TRBJ2-3; 7 bases map to TRBD2. V gave up 1 base and J gave up 3 bases; unmatched junction bases: 11. There are 17 residues in the CDR3. Germline V gene sequence: CDR1 SGHRS, CDR2 YFSETQ. The CDR3 DNA follows: TGCGCCAGCAGCTTGTCACGGGACTACACACGGACAGATACGCAGTATTTT. This codes for CASSLSRDYTRTDTQYF.

The V gene is TRBV7-3, the J gene TRBJ1-2; 8 bases agree with TRBD1. The CDR3 runs to 16 residues. Germline CDR1 reads SGHTA; CDR2 reads FQGTGA. Losses at the gene ends were 5 bases for V and 6 bases for J; bases not matched to a gene: 14. The DNA for the CDR3 is TGTGCCAGCAGCCCCGGCCTAGGACAGGGAATTGATGGCTACACCTTC. This codes for CASSPGLGQGIDGYTF.

The genes are TRBV10-3 and TRBJ1-1; D remains unclear. Trimming took off 7 bases at V and 0 bases at J, with 15 bases between the two ends. The CDR3 length is 15 residues. Germline V gene data show CDR1 as ENHRY and CDR2 as SYGVKD. The CDR3 protein is CAITAGSSLNTEAFF. The DNA of the CDR3 is TGTGCCATCACAGCAGGATCATCCCTGAACACTGAAGCTTTCTTT.

This chain connects TRBV28 to TRBJ1-4, with 9 bases aligning to TRBD1. The germline V gene encodes CDR1 MDHEN and CDR2 SYDVKM. This CDR3 comprises 17 residues. The V segment lost 7 bases and the J segment 3 bases; nucleotides outside the gene matches: 12. The chain's CDR3 is CASTSGTGLVANEKLFF. The CDR3 DNA follows: TGTGCCAGCACCTCAGGGACAGGGCTTGTAGCTAATGAAAAACTGTTTTTT.

The chain couples TRBV6-5 to TRBJ1-4; D remains ambiguous. Trimming cost V 8 bases and J 3 bases, with 7 bases left between them. Germline CDR1 MNHEY, CDR2 SVGAGI. The CDR3 runs 12 residues. Here the CDR3 reads CASGRANEKLFF. CDR3 bases: TGTGCCAGCGGCCGGGCTAATGAAAAACTGTTTTTT.

The CDR3 DNA is TGTGCCAGCAGTTCATACACCGGGGAGCTGTTTTTT. It codes for CASSSYTGELFF. The gene calls are TRBV12-3 or TRBV12-4 and TRBJ2-2; D is unresolved. The CDR3 loop spans 12 amino acids. Trimming pared 4 bases from V and 3 bases from J, leaving 3 bases between.

The rearrangement joins TRBV3-1 (or the pseudogene TRBV3-2) to TRBJ1-2; D is possibly TRBD1 (5 bases). This CDR3 comprises 15 residues. Germline V gene data show CDR1 as LGHDT and CDR2 as YNNKEL (reference sequence). Trimming removed 3 bases at V and 10 bases at J, with 21 bases between. CDR3 residues: CASSQRRQSPRFYTF. CDR3 sequence (DNA): TGTGCCAGCAGCCAGAGGCGACAGAGTCCTCGGTTCTACACCTTC.

The chain uses TRBV18 and TRBJ2-2; TRBD2 is a possible D gene (5 bases). V lost 2 bases, J lost 6 bases, and 16 bases lay in between. CDR3 length: 16 residues. From germline, CDR1 is KGHSH and CDR2 LQKENI. The CDR3 spells CASSPVRGSRPGELFF. CDR3 bases: TGTGCCAGCTCACCAGTAAGAGGGAGCCGGCCCGGGGAGCTGTTTTTT.

V gene TRBV18 combines with J gene TRBJ2-5; TRBD2 matches 10 bases. CDR1 is KGHSH, CDR2 LQKENI, per germline. The junction had 3 bases not matched to a gene; V was cut back by 3 bases and J by 2 bases. The CDR3 totals 15 residues. The CDR3 loop reads CASSPLAGVQETQYF. The DNA of the CDR3 is TGTGCCAGCTCACCGCTAGCGGGAGTACAAGAGACCCAGTACTTC.

The chain has TRBV6-4 and TRBJ2-2; TRBD1 matches at 9 bases. This CDR3 has 19 residues. The junction had 16 bases not matched to a gene; V was cut back by 1 base and J by 7 bases. Germline assignment: CDR1 MRHNA and CDR2 SNTAGT. The CDR3 loop is CASSDYSQDRGMLDGELFF. In DNA form, the CDR3 reads TGTGCCAGCAGTGACTACTCACAGGACAGGGGCATGTTGGACGGGGAGCTGTTTTTT.

The rearrangement joins TRBV5-1 to TRBJ1-2; no firm D call. Trimming pared 0 bases from V and 7 bases from J, leaving 13 bases between. CDR3 length: 14 amino acids. CDR1 is SGHRS and CDR2 is YFSETQ in the germline V gene. In DNA, the CDR3 is TGCGCCAGCAGCTTGGAACTAGCGGGCTTTGGCTACACCTTC. Amino acids: CASSLELAGFGYTF.

The CDR3: CATSGGLDTGELFF. The DNA for the CDR3 is TGTGCCACCAGTGGGGGGCTGGACACCGGGGAGCTGTTTTTT. This chain links TRBV24-1 with TRBJ2-2; maybe TRBD1 (6 bases). Germline values: CDR1 KGHDR, CDR2 SFDVKD. The CDR3 spans 14 residues. Trimming left V 5 bases short and J 3 bases short, with 9 bases between.

The V call is TRBV6-1, the J call TRBJ1-5; 9 bases map to TRBD1. Germline assignment: CDR1 MNHNS and CDR2 SASEGT. V lost 2 bases, J lost 6 bases, and 8 bases stayed unmatched. This CDR3 is built from 16 residues. CDR3 sequence: CASSELGTGYRQPQHF. The CDR3, as DNA: TGTGCCAGCAGTGAACTCGGGACAGGGTATCGTCAGCCCCAGCATTTT.

V and J are TRBV6-1 and TRBJ1-2, with D possibly TRBD1 on 6 matching bases. The CDR3 extends over 13 amino acids. Trimming left V 2 bases short and J 7 bases short, with 11 bases between. The germline CDR1 and CDR2 sequences are MNHNS and SASEGT. The CDR3 reads CASSELQGSGYTF. CDR3 nucleotide sequence: TGTGCCAGCAGTGAATTGCAGGGGAGTGGCTACACCTTC.

The chain carries TRBV6-5 and TRBJ2-7; 9 nucleotides align to TRBD1. CDR1 is MNHEY and CDR2 is SVGAGI in the germline V gene. CDR3 length: 15 residues. J gave up 5 bases and V 5 bases, and 10 bases lay outside the gene matches. The CDR3 reads CASSLYRDRDHEQYF. In nucleotides, the CDR3 is TGTGCCAGCAGTCTTTACCGGGACAGGGACCACGAGCAGTACTTC.

The genes are TRBV6-5 and TRBJ1-2, with 7 nucleotides matching TRBD1. This CDR3 region has 14 residues. From germline, CDR1 is MNHEY and CDR2 SVGAGI. The J segment lost 5 bases and the V segment lost 2 bases, leaving 5 bases of the junction unmatched. CDR3 in DNA: TGTGCCAGCAGTTACAGGACAGGATGGTATGGCTACACCTTC. Translated, it gives CASSYRTGWYGYTF.

The chain is built from TRBV5-1 and TRBJ2-3; TRBD2 aligns across 7 bases. V gave up 4 bases and J gave up 4 bases; unmatched junction bases: 12. From germline, CDR1 is SGHRS and CDR2 YFSETQ. The CDR3 has 16 residues. CDR3 DNA: TGCGCCAGCAGCCCTATAACGGGACTAAGCGCAGATACGCAGTATTTT. Translated: CASSPITGLSADTQYF.

V usage is TRBV2 and J usage is TRBJ2-5, with TRBD2 identical over 12 bases. With 5 bases clipped from V and 3 bases from J, the junction kept 4 bases outside the gene matches. This CDR3 has 15 amino acids. CDR1 and CDR2 from the germline V gene are SNHLY and FYNNEI. As DNA, the CDR3 is TGTGCCAGCAGTTCGACTAGCGGGGGCAAAGAGACCCAGTACTTC. This translates into CASSSTSGGKETQYF.

Only a few counts were recorded for this clone. The chain has TRBV5-1 and TRBJ2-3, with 7 bases aligning to TRBD1. The V gene's germline CDR1 is SGHRS and CDR2 YFSETQ. CDR3 length equals 15 residues. V lost 0 bases to trimming and J lost 4 bases; unmatched junction nucleotides: 5. In DNA form, the CDR3 reads TGCGCCAGCAGCTTGGACAGGGGCAGGTCAGATACGCAGTATTTT. It codes for CASSLDRGRSDTQYF.

This chain joins TRBV2 and TRBJ1-2, with D possibly matching TRBD1 (6 bases). The V end was cut by 5 bases, the J end by 8 bases, with 15 bases between. The CDR3 has 13 residues. Germline V gene lookup returns CDR1 SNHLY and CDR2 FYNNEI. The CDR3 nucleotides read TGTGCCAGCAGTTGGACAGAGCCGGGCGGCTACACCTTC. Protein: CASSWTEPGGYTF.

Concerning this clone itself: One junction end does not reproduce the germline sequence, and a read error may be involved. The chain employs TRBV5-1 and TRBJ1-2; D call uncertain. This CDR3 has 12 residues. CDR1 SGHRS and CDR2 YFSETQ come from the germline V gene. CDR3 nucleotides: TGTGCCAGCAGCGATACAGCAATTGGCTACACCTTC. The encoded protein is CASSDTAIGYTF.

The gene calls are TRBV2 and TRBJ2-1; the match to TRBD2 covers 8 bases. Germline V gene sequence: CDR1 SNHLY, CDR2 FYNNEI. Trimming removed 4 bases from V and 8 bases from J; junction bases left unmatched: 16. CDR3 length equals 17 residues. The CDR3 bases are TGTGCCAGCAGTGGAGGGATAGCCGGGAGGGATCGGGATGAGCAGTTCTTC. Translated: CASSGGIAGRDRDEQFF.

This chain joins TRBV7-9 and TRBJ2-3, with 7 bases identical to TRBD1. J lost 2 bases, V lost 11 bases, and 10 bases had no gene match. CDR1 SEHNR and CDR2 FQNEAQ come from the germline V gene (reference sequence). CDR3 length: 14 amino acids. The CDR3 DNA is TGTGCCGCCCTGAGGGGGCGACCCACAGATACGCAGTATTTT. This sequence encodes CAALRGRPTDTQYF.